This T cell receptor (beta chain) was documented in a study of T cells expressing NK-cell markers. CDR3 size: 16 residues. Per the germline V gene, CDR1 is SGHRS and CDR2 is YFSETQ. Comments on this clonotype: The antigen remains undetermined.

TCRdb reprocessed the 5' RACE reads, keeping one entry per CDR3 protein, no DNA. This table lists approximately 440,000 distinct CDR3 sequences. Findings and caveats of the study: Also leading the CD3+CD56-NKG2C+ fraction in a handful of donors were these clonotypes. Each of several donors carried dominant NKG2C+ clonotypes accounting for about 1.0-8% of CD8+ T cells.

The sample was blood T cells: a sorted CD56 or NKG2C T cell subset, CD4+ or CD8+ T cells, or bulk PBMC T cells (not recorded which). This TCR came from a woman aged 45 to 65 in good health. The genes are TRBV5-1 and TRBJ2-5; TCRdb picks TRBD2, but there is no DNA to check that call. This CDR3 reads CASRRGLAGVEETQYF.